This T cell receptor (beta chain) was captured in a study of T cell responses to AZD1222 COVID-19 vaccine (dated by TCRdb to the early 2020s). For the study in its entirety: TCR sequencing covered about 230 trial participants: roughly 200 given two doses of AZD1222 and 26 given two doses of MenACWY control vaccine. Trial participants were enrolled by age into subgroups of 18-55, 56-69 and 70-plus years, and about 150, 27 and 61 TCR-sequenced participants, respectively, were included in these subgroups.

The paper's findings and limits, for the study overall: The 56-69-year group was small, and its depth increase did not reach significance, likely because of low power. Reportedly, almost half of the unique spike-specific TCRs recognized epitopes lying outside the regions that are mutated in the B.1.351 and B.1.1.7 variants. Because no samples from the day 14 peak response were available, repertoires could be characterized only after the peak T cell response. The whole spike protein was spanned by vaccine-associated CD4 TCRs, and dominant responses were seen in regions 160-218 and 743-854. After two AZD1222 doses, both the breadth and the depth of spike-specific TCRs were significantly higher than at day 0 and than in MenACWY recipients. Conclusions about previously exposed vaccinees are limited, since just a handful of AZD1222 recipients were seropositive for SARS-CoV-2 at baseline. Participants were mostly white British and included more females than males, and it was suggested by the authors that clonal diversity may have been underestimated.

Clipping removes 3 bases from V and 7 bases from J, with 5 as the unmatched junction base count. From the cysteine through the phenylalanine, the CDR3 covers 15 amino acids. This entry keeps only the CDR3 DNA: 45 bases, framed from base 1. The CDR1 and CDR2 encoded by the germline V gene are SGHTA and FQGNSA. Comment on this clone: The target of this receptor is not known. Per-base qualities were not stored, and no clone one base away is much larger.

The CDR3 regions of human TCRbeta chains were analyzed by immunosequencing. Turning to the authors' computational methods: Repertoire TCRs were matched against a reference library of SARS-CoV-2-specific TCRs generated with the MIRA antigen-specificity platform. Breadth meant the fraction of unique TCRs that were SARS-CoV-2-associated, whereas depth meant the fraction of total T cells that were SARS-CoV-2-associated. Using the MIRA data, each spike-specific TCR was mapped to the spike region that the TCR reacts to and placed in a CD4 or CD8 class. Log10-transformed breadth and depth values were compared by one-way ANOVA with Sidak's multiple comparisons tests. The table comes from immuneACCESS by way of TCRdb, which keeps in-frame sequences with V and J called. Part of the clones is missing from these tables; in studies checked, under half for an unresolved V gene and the rest for unknown reasons. V and J calls and clone size are given by that table; D and trimming were obtained from the DNA. A total of roughly 120,000 clones appear in this sample, around 88% of them only once. The ten most abundant clones make up 6.5% of the sample.

Explained via the paper, the time point label denotes: about 28 days (+/-7) after the second vaccine dose. AZD1222 recipients with second doses at about 4 weeks or about 12 weeks were pooled, because spike-specific TCR depth and breadth did not differ between schedules. The vaccinee samples were drawn from two UK trials, COV001 and COV002, one of which was a single-blind randomized controlled phase 2/3 trial testing AZD1222 (ChAdOx1 nCoV-19) in healthy adults. For TCRbeta chain sequencing, PBMC samples from trial participants were taken at day 0 and at day 28 after the second dose. The V gene is TRBV7-2 and the J gene is TRBJ2-3, and 12 bases in between align with TRBD2. Here the sequenced sample was peripheral blood, taken 28 days after the second AZD1222 dose. The receptor was isolated from an adult who received the AZD1222 COVID-19 vaccine. At the DNA level, the sequence is TGTGCCAGCAGCTTGGCTAGCGGGGGGGCTTATACGCAGTATTTT. Translation gives CASSLASGGAYTQYF. With the portions outside the CDR3 filled from the reference TRBV7-2 and TRBJ2-3 genes, the complete variable region becomes GAGVSQSPSNKVTEKGKDVELRCDPISGHTALYWYRQSLGQGLEFLIYFQGNSAPDKSGLPSDRFSAERTGGSVSTLTIQRTQQEDSAVYLCASSLASGGAYTQYFGPGTRLTVL.